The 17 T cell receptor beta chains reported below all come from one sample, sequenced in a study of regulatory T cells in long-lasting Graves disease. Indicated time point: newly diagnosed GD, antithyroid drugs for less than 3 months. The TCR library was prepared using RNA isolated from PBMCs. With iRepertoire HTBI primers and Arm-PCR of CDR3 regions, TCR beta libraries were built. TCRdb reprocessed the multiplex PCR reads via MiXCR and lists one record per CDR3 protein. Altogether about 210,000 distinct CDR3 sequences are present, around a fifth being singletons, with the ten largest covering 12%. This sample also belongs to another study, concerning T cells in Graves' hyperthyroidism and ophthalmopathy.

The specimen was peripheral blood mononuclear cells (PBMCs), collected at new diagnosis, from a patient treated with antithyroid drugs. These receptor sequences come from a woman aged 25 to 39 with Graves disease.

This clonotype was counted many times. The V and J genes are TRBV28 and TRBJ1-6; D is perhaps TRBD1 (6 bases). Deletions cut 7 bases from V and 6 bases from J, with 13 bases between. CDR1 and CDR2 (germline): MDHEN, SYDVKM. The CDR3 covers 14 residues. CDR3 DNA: TGTGCCAGCACACTAGGGGGGATTAATTCACCCCTCCACTTT. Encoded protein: CASTLGGINSPLHF.

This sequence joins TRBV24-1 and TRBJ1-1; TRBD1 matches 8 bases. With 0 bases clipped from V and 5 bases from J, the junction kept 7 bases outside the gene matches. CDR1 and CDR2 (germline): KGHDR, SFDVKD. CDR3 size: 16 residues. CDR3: CATSDLGDRGGTEAFF. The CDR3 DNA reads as TGTGCCACCAGTGATTTGGGCGACAGGGGAGGAACTGAAGCTTTCTTT.

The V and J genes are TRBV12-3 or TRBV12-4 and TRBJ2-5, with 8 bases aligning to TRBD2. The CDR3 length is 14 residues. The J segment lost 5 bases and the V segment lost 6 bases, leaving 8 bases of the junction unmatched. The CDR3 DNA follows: TGTGCCAGCAGGCCCGGGGGGGGTCTGGAGACCCAGTACTTC. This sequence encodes CASRPGGGLETQYF.

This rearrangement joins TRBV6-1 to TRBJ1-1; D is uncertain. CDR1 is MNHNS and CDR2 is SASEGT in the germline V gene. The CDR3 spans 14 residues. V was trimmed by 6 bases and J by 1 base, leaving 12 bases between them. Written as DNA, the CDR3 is TGTGCCAGCAGAGGAACAAGAACGAACACTGAAGCTTTCTTT. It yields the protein CASRGTRTNTEAFF.

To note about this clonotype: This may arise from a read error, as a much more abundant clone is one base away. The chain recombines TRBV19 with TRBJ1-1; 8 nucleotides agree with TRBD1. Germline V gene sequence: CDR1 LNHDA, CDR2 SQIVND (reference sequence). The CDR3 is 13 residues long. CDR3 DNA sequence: TGTGCCGGTAGTCAGACAGGGGCGGGTGAAGCTTTCTTT. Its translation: CAGSQTGAGEAFF.

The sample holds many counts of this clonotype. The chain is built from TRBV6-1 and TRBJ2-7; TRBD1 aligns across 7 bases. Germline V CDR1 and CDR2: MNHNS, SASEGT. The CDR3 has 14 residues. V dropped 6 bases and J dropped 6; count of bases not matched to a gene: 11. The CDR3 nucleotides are TGTGCCAGCAGCCCAAGGGGGCAGTTGAGCGAGCAGTACTTC. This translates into CASSPRGQLSEQYF.

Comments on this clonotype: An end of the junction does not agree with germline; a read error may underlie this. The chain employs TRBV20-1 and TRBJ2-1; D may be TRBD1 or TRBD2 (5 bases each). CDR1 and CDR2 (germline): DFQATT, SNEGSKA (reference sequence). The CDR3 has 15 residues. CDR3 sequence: CSATGGSGRYNEQSF. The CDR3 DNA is TGCAGTGCTACCGGAGGCTCAGGGCGGTACAATGAGCAGTCCTTC.

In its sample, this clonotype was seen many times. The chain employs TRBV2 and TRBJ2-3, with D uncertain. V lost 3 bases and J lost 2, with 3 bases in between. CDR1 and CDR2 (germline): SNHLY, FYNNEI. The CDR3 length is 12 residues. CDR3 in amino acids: CASSDFTDTQYF. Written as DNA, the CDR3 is TGTGCCAGCAGTGACTTCACAGATACGCAGTATTTT.

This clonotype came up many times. CDR3 in DNA: TGCAGTGCTAGAGAGGGGGGTCCCCAAGAGACCCAGTACTTC. It codes for CSAREGGPQETQYF. The chain carries TRBV20-1 and TRBJ2-5; the D gene is possibly TRBD2 (6 bases). Germline lookup yields CDR1 DFQATT and CDR2 SNEGSKA (reference sequence). V gave up 0 bases and J gave up 1 base, with 9 bases separating them. The CDR3 loop spans 14 amino acids.

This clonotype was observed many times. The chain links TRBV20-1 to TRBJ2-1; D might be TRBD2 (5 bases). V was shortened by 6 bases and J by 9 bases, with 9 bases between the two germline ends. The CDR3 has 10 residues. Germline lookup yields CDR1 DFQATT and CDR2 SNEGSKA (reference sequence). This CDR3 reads CSATRGEQFF. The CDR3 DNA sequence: TGCAGTGCCACCCGGGGTGAGCAGTTCTTC.

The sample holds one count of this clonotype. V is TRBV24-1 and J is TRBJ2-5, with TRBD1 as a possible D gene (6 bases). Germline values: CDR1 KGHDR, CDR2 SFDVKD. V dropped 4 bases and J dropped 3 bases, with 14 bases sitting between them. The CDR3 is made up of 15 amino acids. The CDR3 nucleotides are TGTGCCACCAGTGACTACACCGGGACAAAAGAGACCCAGTACTTC. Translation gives CATSDYTGTKETQYF.

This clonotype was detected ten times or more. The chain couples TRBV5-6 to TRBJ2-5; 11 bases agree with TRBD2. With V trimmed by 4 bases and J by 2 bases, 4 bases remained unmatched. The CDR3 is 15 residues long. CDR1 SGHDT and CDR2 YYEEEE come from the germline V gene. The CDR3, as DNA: TGTGCCAGCAGCCGGCTAGCGGGGGGACAAGAGACCCAGTACTTC. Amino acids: CASSRLAGGQETQYF.

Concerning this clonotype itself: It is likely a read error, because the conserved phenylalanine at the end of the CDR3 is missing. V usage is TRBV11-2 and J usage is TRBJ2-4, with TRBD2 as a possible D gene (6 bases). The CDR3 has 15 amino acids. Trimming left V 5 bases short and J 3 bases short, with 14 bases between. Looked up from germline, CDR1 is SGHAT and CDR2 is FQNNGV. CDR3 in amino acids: CASSQLVAVKNIQYL. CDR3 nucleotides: TGTGCCAGCAGCCAACTAGTAGCGGTCAAAAACATTCAGTACCTC.

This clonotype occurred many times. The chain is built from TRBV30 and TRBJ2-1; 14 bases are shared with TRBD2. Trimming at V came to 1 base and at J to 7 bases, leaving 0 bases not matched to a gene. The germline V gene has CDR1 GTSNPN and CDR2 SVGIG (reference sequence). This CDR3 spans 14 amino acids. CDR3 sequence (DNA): TGTGCCTGGAGTGGACTAGCGGGAGGGAATGAGCAGTTCTTC. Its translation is CAWSGLAGGNEQFF.

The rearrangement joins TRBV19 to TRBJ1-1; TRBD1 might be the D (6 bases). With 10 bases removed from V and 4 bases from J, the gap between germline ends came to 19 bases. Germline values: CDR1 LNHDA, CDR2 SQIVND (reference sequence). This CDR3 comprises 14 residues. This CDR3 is CATRRAGAGTEAFF. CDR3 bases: TGTGCCACCAGGCGGGCGGGGGCCGGCACTGAAGCTTTCTTT.

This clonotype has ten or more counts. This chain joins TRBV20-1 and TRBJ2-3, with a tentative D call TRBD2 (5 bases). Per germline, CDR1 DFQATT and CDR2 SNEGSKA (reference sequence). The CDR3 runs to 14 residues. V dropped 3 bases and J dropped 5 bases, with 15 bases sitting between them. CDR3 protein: CSASHPGWGDTQYF. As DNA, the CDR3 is TGCAGTGCTAGTCATCCGGGGTGGGGAGATACGCAGTATTTT.

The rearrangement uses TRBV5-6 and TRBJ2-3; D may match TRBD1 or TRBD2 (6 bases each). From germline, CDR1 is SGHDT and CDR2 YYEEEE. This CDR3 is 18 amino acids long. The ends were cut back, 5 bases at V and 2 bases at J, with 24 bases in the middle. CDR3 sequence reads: CASRPPPWGAWDTDTQYF. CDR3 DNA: TGTGCCAGCAGACCTCCTCCCTGGGGGGCGTGGGACACAGATACGCAGTATTTT.